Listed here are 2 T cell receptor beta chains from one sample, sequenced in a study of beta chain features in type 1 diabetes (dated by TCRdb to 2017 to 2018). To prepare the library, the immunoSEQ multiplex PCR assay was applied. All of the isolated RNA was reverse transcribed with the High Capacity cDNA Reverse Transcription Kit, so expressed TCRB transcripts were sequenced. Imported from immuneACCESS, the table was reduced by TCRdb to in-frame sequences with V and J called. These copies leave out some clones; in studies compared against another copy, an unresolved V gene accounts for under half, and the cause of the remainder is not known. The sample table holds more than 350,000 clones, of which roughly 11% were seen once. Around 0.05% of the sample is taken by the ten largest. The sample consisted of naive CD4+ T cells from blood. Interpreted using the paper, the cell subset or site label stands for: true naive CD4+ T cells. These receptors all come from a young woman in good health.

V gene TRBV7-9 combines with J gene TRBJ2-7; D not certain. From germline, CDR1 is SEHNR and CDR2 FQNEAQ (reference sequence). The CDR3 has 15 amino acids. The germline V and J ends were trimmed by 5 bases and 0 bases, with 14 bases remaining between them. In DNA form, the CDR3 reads TGTGCCAGCAGCCCAGACACCAAAGTCTCCTACGAGCAGTACTTC. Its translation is CASSPDTKVSYEQYF.

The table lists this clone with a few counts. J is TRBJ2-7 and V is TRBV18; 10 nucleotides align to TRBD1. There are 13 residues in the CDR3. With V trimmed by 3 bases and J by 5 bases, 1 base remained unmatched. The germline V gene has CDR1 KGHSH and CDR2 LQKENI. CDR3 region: CASSPDRGDEQYF. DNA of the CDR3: TGTGCCAGCTCACCGGACAGGGGGGACGAGCAGTACTTC.